These 30 T cell receptor beta chains came from one sample sequenced in a study of chemoradiotherapy in HPV16-positive cancers. Assay used: immunoSEQ multiplex PCR; TCRdb lists only in-frame clones, some missing. The sample consists of fewer than 25,000 clones, more than 90% of them appearing once. The sequences come from blood, collected from a patient who underwent chemoradiotherapy. The receptors here all came from a human donor with HPV-associated anogenital cancer.

The chain links TRBV7-2 to TRBJ2-3; D perhaps matches TRBD2 (5 bases). This CDR3 spans 15 amino acids. Germline CDR1 SGHTA, CDR2 FQGNSA. Trimming cost V 8 bases and J 0 bases, with 15 bases left between them. CDR3 in amino acids: CASRPDGISTDTQYF. CDR3 nucleotides: TGTGCCAGCCGCCCCGACGGGATTAGCACAGATACGCAGTATTTT.

V gene TRBV11-2 combines with J gene TRBJ2-5; D is perhaps TRBD1 (7 bases). V was trimmed by 3 bases and J by 6 bases, leaving 14 bases between them. CDR3 length: 14 residues. Germline CDR1 reads SGHAT; CDR2 reads FQNNGV. This CDR3 is CASSFGGGGKTQYF. In DNA, the CDR3 is TGTGCCAGCAGCTTCGGAGGGGGCGGGAAGACCCAGTACTTC.

The J gene is TRBJ2-6, the V gene TRBV27; either TRBD1 or TRBD2 may fit D (7 bases each). The CDR3 runs 18 residues. Germline CDR1 and CDR2: MNHEY and SMNVEV (reference sequence). Trimming cost V 3 bases and J 0 bases, with 15 bases left between them. Here the CDR3 DNA reads TGTGCCAGCAGTTTGAGGGAGGGGGCTTCCTCTGGGGCCAACGTCCTGACTTTC. Protein sequence: CASSLREGASSGANVLTF. Complete variable domain (other parts from reference TRBV27 and TRBJ2-6): EAQVTQNPRYLITVTGKKLTVTCSQNMNHEYMSWYRQDPGLGLRQIYYSMNVEVTDKGDVPEGYKVSRKEKRNFPLILESPSPNQTSLYFCASSLREGASSGANVLTFGAGSRLTVL.

The chain couples TRBV29-1 to TRBJ2-7; D possibly uses TRBD1 or TRBD2 (5 bases each). The CDR3 loop spans 16 amino acids. V lost 6 bases and J lost 5, with 26 bases in between. Germline lookup yields CDR1 SQVTM and CDR2 ANQGSEA. The CDR3 loop is CSVDGWAEALGHEQYF. The CDR3, as DNA: TGCAGCGTCGATGGGTGGGCGGAGGCCTTGGGGCACGAGCAGTACTTC.

This clone appeared a single time. The chain couples TRBV19 to TRBJ2-1; D is perhaps TRBD2 (6 bases). The V and J ends lost 5 bases and 5 bases respectively, with 10 bases between them. The CDR3 is 13 residues long. Germline assignment: CDR1 LNHDA and CDR2 SQIVND (reference sequence). The CDR3 loop is CASSRWGDNEQFF. In DNA, the CDR3 is TGTGCCAGTAGTCGATGGGGGGACAATGAGCAGTTCTTC.

The gene calls are TRBV2 and TRBJ2-7; 8 nucleotides line up with TRBD1. Germline-derived CDR1 and CDR2 are SNHLY and FYNNEI. V lost 7 bases, J lost 0 bases, and 5 bases stayed unmatched. The length of the CDR3 is 14 residues. DNA of the CDR3: TGTGCCAGCACGGACAGGGCCAGCTCCTACGAGCAGTACTTC. Amino acids: CASTDRASSYEQYF. Drawing the rest from reference TRBV2 and TRBJ2-7, the complete variable domain is EPEVTQTPSHQVTQMGQEVILRCVPISNHLYFYWYRQILGQKVEFLVSFYNNEISEKSEIFDDQFSVERPDGSNFTLKIRSTKLEDSAMYFCASTDRASSYEQYFGPGTRLTVT.

The V call is TRBV6-5, the J call TRBJ1-1; the match to TRBD1 covers 7 bases. Trimming took 6 bases from V and 5 from J; bases not matched to a gene: 6. The CDR3 has 13 amino acids. Per the germline V gene, CDR1 is MNHEY and CDR2 is SVGAGI. The CDR3 DNA is TGTGCCAGCAGCCAGGGACAGAGGACTGAAGCTTTCTTT. This gives the protein CASSQGQRTEAFF.

This clone was seen a single time. The chain employs TRBV5-1 and TRBJ2-3; tentative D call: TRBD2 (6 bases). The CDR3 runs to 15 residues. Per germline, CDR1 SGHRS and CDR2 YFSETQ. Deletions cut 4 bases from V and 1 base from J, with 13 bases between. The CDR3 DNA reads as TGCGCCAGCAGCCCAGGCGCTAGCGGCACAGATACGCAGTATTTT. Protein product: CASSPGASGTDTQYF.

The chain combines TRBV6-6 with TRBJ2-1, with D possibly matching TRBD2 (6 bases). This CDR3 comprises 13 residues. Germline-derived CDR1 and CDR2 are MNHNY and SVGAGI (reference sequence). Trimming took off 6 bases at V and 8 bases at J, with 14 bases between the two ends. The CDR3 DNA sequence: TGTGCCAGCAGACCGGGACTCAAGGATGAGCAGTTCTTC. This translates into CASRPGLKDEQFF.

The V and J genes are TRBV27 and TRBJ1-4, with D unresolved. The CDR3 runs to 15 residues. Germline V gene sequence: CDR1 MNHEY, CDR2 SMNVEV (reference sequence). With 5 bases removed from V and 5 bases from J, the gap between germline ends came to 15 bases. CDR3 sequence reads: CASSGPGGINEKLFF. CDR3 DNA: TGTGCCAGCAGTGGCCCGGGAGGTATAAATGAAAAACTGTTTTTT. The full variable domain, completed using reference TRBV27 and TRBJ1-4, is EAQVTQNPRYLITVTGKKLTVTCSQNMNHEYMSWYRQDPGLGLRQIYYSMNVEVTDKGDVPEGYKVSRKEKRNFPLILESPSPNQTSLYFCASSGPGGINEKLFFGSGTQLSVL.

The V and J genes are TRBV18 and TRBJ2-1, with a weak D call TRBD1 (6 bases). V was pared by 1 base and J by 0 bases, with 13 bases between. The germline V gene encodes CDR1 KGHSH and CDR2 LQKENI. The CDR3 extends over 17 amino acids. The CDR3 coding sequence is TGTGCCAGCTCACCACTTAACCCACAGGGCTCCTACAATGAGCAGTTCTTC. The encoded protein is CASSPLNPQGSYNEQFF.

CDR3 sequence reads: CASSGTKLAGGPTSYNEQFF. CDR3 DNA: TGTGCCAGCAGCGGAACCAAACTAGCGGGAGGGCCGACGTCCTACAATGAGCAGTTCTTC. The chain is built from TRBV9 and TRBJ2-1, with 13 bases fitting TRBD2. With 3 bases clipped from V and 1 base from J, the junction kept 13 bases outside the gene matches. CDR3 length: 20 amino acids. CDR1 and CDR2 from the germline V gene are SGDLS and YYNGEE. The variable domain in full, completed from reference TRBV9 and TRBJ2-1, reads DSGVTQTPKHLITATGQRVTLRCSPRSGDLSVYWYQQSLDQGLQFLIQYYNGEERAKGNILERFSAQQFPDLHSELNLSSLELGDSALYFCASSGTKLAGGPTSYNEQFFGPGTRLTVL.

The V call is TRBV28, the J call TRBJ1-2; D call uncertain. Germline V lookup: CDR1 MDHEN, CDR2 SYDVKM. With 6 bases removed from V and 2 bases from J, the gap between germline ends came to 10 bases. The length of the CDR3 is 13 residues. The CDR3 DNA follows: TGTGCCAGCAGAGAGGAGACAAACTATGGCTACACCTTC. Its translation: CASREETNYGYTF.

This clone was seen more than once but under ten times. V is TRBV7-8 and J is TRBJ2-7; either TRBD1 or TRBD2 may fit D (6 bases each). The CDR3 is 18 residues long. V was trimmed by 4 bases and J by 9 bases, leaving 31 bases between them. Germline values: CDR1 SGHVS, CDR2 FQNEAQ. The chain's CDR3 is CASSSVRVGLIEPGAQYF. Written as DNA, the CDR3 is TGTGCCAGCAGCTCCGTTCGGGTGGGACTTATAGAGCCGGGGGCGCAGTACTTC.

The gene calls are TRBV6-5 and TRBJ2-1; 7 positions match TRBD1. Germline V CDR1 and CDR2: MNHEY, SVGAGI. J gave up 5 bases and V 5 bases, and 9 bases lay outside the gene matches. The CDR3 is 15 residues long. The CDR3 loop is CASSPRGRPNNEQFF. The CDR3 DNA sequence: TGTGCCAGCAGTCCTAGGGGGCGGCCGAACAATGAGCAGTTCTTC.

This clone was seen just once. The chain combines TRBV7-2 with TRBJ2-7; no firm D call. The CDR3 is 14 amino acids. Trimming left V 5 bases short and J 2 bases short, with 13 bases between. Germline CDR1 and CDR2: SGHTA and FQGNSA. The DNA for the CDR3 is TGTGCCAGCAGCCCGGACGAGGACGCCTACGAGCAGTACTTC. Its translation: CASSPDEDAYEQYF.

The chain recombines TRBV7-9 with TRBJ1-2; the match to TRBD1 covers 11 bases. Per the germline V gene, CDR1 is SEHNR and CDR2 is FQNEAQ (reference sequence). Trimming took 3 bases from V and 3 from J; bases not matched to a gene: 3. The CDR3 is made up of 15 amino acids. CDR3 protein: CASSFGDRGDYGYTF. The DNA for the CDR3 is TGTGCCAGCAGCTTCGGGGACAGGGGGGACTATGGCTACACCTTC.

DNA for the CDR3: TGTGCCAGCAGCTTGGTCACTAGCGGGAATACAGATACGCAGTATTTT. It codes for CASSLVTSGNTDTQYF. The chain combines TRBV5-6 with TRBJ2-3, with 10 positions matching TRBD2. CDR3 length: 16 residues. V gave up 0 bases and J gave up 3 bases; unmatched junction bases: 4. In germline, CDR1 is SGHDT, CDR2 YYEEEE.

V and J are TRBV4-2 and TRBJ1-1, with 11 nucleotides matching TRBD1. This CDR3 comprises 16 residues. From germline, CDR1 is LGHNA and CDR2 YNFKEQ. V shed 4 bases, J shed 4 bases, and the junction held 8 bases outside the gene matches. CDR3 residues: CASSLAGTGGSTEAFF. Here the CDR3 DNA reads TGTGCCAGCAGCCTGGCCGGGACAGGGGGTAGCACTGAAGCTTTCTTT.

This clone has a single count. The chain couples TRBV6-5 to TRBJ1-1; 7 nucleotides align to TRBD1. CDR3 size: 13 residues. The trim removed 5 bases at V and 9 bases at J, leaving 9 bases unmatched. From germline, CDR1 is MNHEY and CDR2 SVGAGI. The CDR3 bases are TGTGCCAGCAGTCTGGGACAGAGATCTCAAGCTTTCTTT. It is translated as CASSLGQRSQAFF.

The chain combines TRBV7-9 with TRBJ1-5; no clear D gene. The germline V and J ends were trimmed by 3 bases and 5 bases, with 5 bases remaining between them. CDR3 length equals 12 residues. CDR1 and CDR2 (germline): SEHNR, FQNEAQ (reference sequence). CDR3 nucleotides: TGTGCCAGCAGCTTCCCCGATCAGCCCCAGCATTTT. Protein: CASSFPDQPQHF.

The rearrangement uses TRBV5-1 and TRBJ2-1; possible D gene TRBD2, 7 bases. Trimming removed 3 bases from V and 5 bases from J, with 15 bases in between. The CDR3 has 15 residues. The germline CDR1 and CDR2 sequences are SGHRS and YFSETQ. The CDR3, as DNA: TGCGCCAGCAGCTCAGTGGGGGGGGGCCACAATGAGCAGTTCTTC. Translating it yields CASSSVGGGHNEQFF. The entire variable domain, with the rest obtained from reference TRBV5-1 and TRBJ2-1, is as follows: KAGVTQTPRYLIKTRGQQVTLSCSPISGHRSVSWYQQTPGQGLQFLFEYFSETQRNKGNFPGRFSGRQFSNSRSEMNVSTLELGDSALYLCASSSVGGGHNEQFFGPGTRLTVL.

This chain uses TRBV25-1 with TRBJ2-1, with TRBD2 matching 11 bases. V trimming: 4 bases; J trimming: 9 bases; junction bases outside the gene matches: 8. Per germline, CDR1 MGHDK and CDR2 SYGVNS. The CDR3 spans 15 residues. The CDR3 nucleotides are TGTGCCAGCAGTGTAGCGGGAGGGCCCCAGGGTGAGCAGTTCTTC. This sequence encodes CASSVAGGPQGEQFF.

The CDR3 bases are TGTGCCAGCAGTCAGCAGGCGGGGGTGGAGACCCAGTACTTC. Translation gives CASSQQAGVETQYF. The chain carries TRBV6-5 and TRBJ2-5; 7 bases are a match to TRBD2. This CDR3 spans 14 amino acids. Germline trimming cut 5 bases from V and 5 bases from J; bases unmatched to any gene: 8. Germline CDR1 MNHEY, CDR2 SVGAGI.

This chain joins TRBV13 and TRBJ2-2, with 7 positions matching TRBD1. The CDR3 loop spans 20 amino acids. With V trimmed by 4 bases and J by 3 bases, 20 bases remained unmatched. Germline V CDR1 and CDR2: PRHDT, FYEKMQ (reference sequence). In DNA form, the CDR3 reads TGTGCCAGCAGCTCCAAACCGCAAGCAGACAGGGTTTTGGACACCGGGGAGCTGTTTTTT. Protein: CASSSKPQADRVLDTGELFF.

This rearrangement joins TRBV11-2 to TRBJ1-2; the D gene is possibly TRBD1 (5 bases). This CDR3 spans 17 amino acids. Trimming left V 0 bases short and J 4 bases short, with 18 bases between. CDR1 is SGHAT and CDR2 is FQNNGV in the germline V gene. CDR3 region: CASSLDGWGAGGYGYTF. CDR3 in DNA: TGTGCCAGCAGCTTAGATGGTTGGGGAGCCGGGGGCTATGGCTACACCTTC. The entire variable domain, with the rest obtained from reference TRBV11-2 and TRBJ1-2, is as follows: EAGVAQSPRYKIIEKRQSVAFWCNPISGHATLYWYQQILGQGPKLLIQFQNNGVVDDSQLPKDRFSAERLKGVDSTLKIQPAKLEDSAVYLCASSLDGWGAGGYGYTFGSGTRLTVV.

The chain uses TRBV18 and TRBJ2-6; D is ambiguous. V dropped 6 bases and J dropped 0 bases, with 6 bases sitting between them. The CDR3 consists of 14 residues. Germline values: CDR1 KGHSH, CDR2 LQKENI. The CDR3 DNA reads TGTGCCAGCTCCAGTCGCTCTGGGGCCAACGTCCTGACTTTC. It yields the protein CASSSRSGANVLTF.

This sequence joins TRBV28 and TRBJ1-2; D is undetermined. The CDR3 extends over 12 amino acids. V lost 3 bases, J lost 3 bases, and 5 bases lay in between. Germline V gene data show CDR1 as MDHEN and CDR2 as SYDVKM. CDR3 coding DNA: TGTGCCAGCAGTTTTACCTACTATGGCTACACCTTC. It is translated as CASSFTYYGYTF.

This rearrangement joins TRBV6-1 to TRBJ1-3; D is perhaps TRBD1 (6 bases). The V end lost 5 bases, the J end lost 0 bases, and 8 bases lay between the germline ends. The CDR3 spans 14 residues. The V gene's germline CDR1 is MNHNS and CDR2 SASEGT. CDR3 bases: TGTGCCAGCAGTACAGGGAACTCTGGAAACACCATATATTTT. Its translation is CASSTGNSGNTIYF.

This rearrangement joins TRBV18 to TRBJ2-7; no reliable D call. This CDR3 comprises 15 residues. Per germline, CDR1 KGHSH and CDR2 LQKENI. Trimming removed 0 bases at V and 3 bases at J, with 12 bases between. CDR3 residues: CASSPPGPGNYEQYF. CDR3 in DNA: TGTGCCAGCTCACCACCTGGACCGGGTAACTACGAGCAGTACTTC.